This T cell receptor beta chain was sequenced for a study of naive and memory T cell subsets. Alpha and beta constant region primers primed reverse transcription for blood and skin samples. Four PCR rounds used nested alpha and beta constant region primers plus the SP2 primer. Each CDR3 protein gets one entry after TCRdb re-called the 5' RACE reads with MiXCR. The sample holds 20,000 to 30,000 distinct CDR3 sequences, under 30% seen once. RNA was extracted from 2.5 ml of whole blood of healthy adults. TCR cDNA received a 3' ligated oligonucleotide that carried a UMI. This clonotype occurred many times. The V end lost 5 bases, the J end lost 11 bases, and 20 bases lay between the germline ends. The CDR3 loop spans 14 amino acids. The germline gives CDR1 MNHEY, CDR2 SVGAGI.

This receptor was identified in a female donor in good health. The V gene is TRBV6-5, the J gene TRBJ2-3; D may be TRBD1 or TRBD2 (5 bases each). CDR3 DNA: TGTGCCAGCAGTACCACCGAGGGACCTCATGGGCAGTATTTT. Translating gives CASSTTEGPHGQYF.